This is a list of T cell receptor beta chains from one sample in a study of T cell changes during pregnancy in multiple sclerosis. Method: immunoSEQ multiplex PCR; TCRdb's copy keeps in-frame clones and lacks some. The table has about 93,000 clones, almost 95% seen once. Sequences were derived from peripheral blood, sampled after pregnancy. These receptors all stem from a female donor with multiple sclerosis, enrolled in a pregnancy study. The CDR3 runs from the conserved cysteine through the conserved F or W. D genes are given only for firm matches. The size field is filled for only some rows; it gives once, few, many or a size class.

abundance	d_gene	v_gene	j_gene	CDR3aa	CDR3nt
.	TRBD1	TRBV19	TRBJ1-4	CASRIEWTGGDAEKLFF	TGTGCCAGTAGAATTGAATGGACAGGGGGCGATGCTGAAAAACTGTTTTTT
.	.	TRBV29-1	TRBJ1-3	CSVERQGVNTIYF	TGCAGCGTTGAGCGGCAGGGTGTAAACACCATATATTTT
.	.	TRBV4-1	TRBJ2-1	CASSWDWVSDEQFF	TGCGCCAGCAGCTGGGACTGGGTTAGTGATGAGCAGTTCTTC
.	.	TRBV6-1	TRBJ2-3	CASSEMGRRTDTQYF	TGTGCCAGCAGTGAAATGGGCAGGCGCACAGATACGCAGTATTTT
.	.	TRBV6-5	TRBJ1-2	CASSPRTGGYTF	TGTGCCAGCAGTCCTCGGACTGGCGGCTACACCTTC
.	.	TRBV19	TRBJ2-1	CASSSYRDKYNEQFF	TGTGCCAGTAGCTCCTACCGGGACAAGTACAATGAGCAGTTCTTC
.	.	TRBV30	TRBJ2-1	CATRHLSYNEQFF	TGTGCCACTAGGCATCTCTCCTACAATGAGCAGTTCTTC
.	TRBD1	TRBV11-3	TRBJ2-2	CASSPTGQGGGELFF	TGTGCCAGCAGCCCAACGGGACAGGGTGGCGGGGAGCTGTTTTTT
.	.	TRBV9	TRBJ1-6	CASSVGDSPLHF	TGTGCCAGCAGCGTAGGCGATTCACCCCTCCACTTT
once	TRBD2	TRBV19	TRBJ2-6	CASSRTGTSYSGANVLTF	TGTGCCAGTAGTAGAACCGGGACTAGTTACTCTGGGGCCAACGTCCTGACTTTC
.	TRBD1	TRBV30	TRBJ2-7	CAWSAETGMGAYEQYF	TGTGCCTGGAGTGCCGAGACAGGGATGGGTGCCTACGAGCAGTACTTC
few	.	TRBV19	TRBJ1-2	CASTPIAAGRLYGYTF	TGTGCCAGTACCCCTATAGCGGCAGGTCGTCTCTATGGCTACACCTTC
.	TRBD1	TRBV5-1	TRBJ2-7	CASGLDRGGYEQYF	TGCGCCAGCGGACTGGACAGGGGCGGCTACGAGCAGTACTTC
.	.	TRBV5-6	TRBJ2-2	CASSLGQATGELFF	TGTGCCAGCAGCTTGGGACAGGCGACCGGGGAGCTGTTTTTT
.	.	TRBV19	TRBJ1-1	CASSIGGSSQTFF	TGTGCCAGTAGTATAGGAGGGTCGTCCCAAACTTTCTTT
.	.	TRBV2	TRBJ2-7	CASSVRYEQYF	TGTGCCAGCAGTGTCCGCTACGAGCAGTACTTC
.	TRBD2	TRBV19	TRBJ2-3	CASSMAGRGLHTQYF	TGTGCCAGTAGTATGGCCGGTAGGGGACTACATACGCAGTATTTT
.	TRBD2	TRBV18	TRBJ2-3	CASSPFSSGSFGITDTQYF	TGTGCCAGCTCACCCTTTAGTAGCGGGAGTTTCGGGATCACAGATACGCAGTATTTT
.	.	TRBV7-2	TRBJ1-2	CASSPGMIPGYTF	TGTGCCAGCAGCCCCGGGATGATTCCGGGCTACACCTTC
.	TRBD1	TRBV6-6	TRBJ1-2	CASSYSTGDYGYTF	TGTGCCAGCAGTTACTCTACAGGGGACTATGGCTACACCTTC
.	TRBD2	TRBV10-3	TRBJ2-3	CAIYGGLAGGDTQYF	TGTGCCATCTATGGGGGGCTAGCGGGAGGAGATACGCAGTATTTT
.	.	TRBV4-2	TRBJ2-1	CASSRKGGLGYNEQFF	TGTGCCAGCAGTCGGAAGGGGGGGCTAGGCTACAATGAGCAGTTCTTC
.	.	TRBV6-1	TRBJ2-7	CASRQPAGNYEQYF	TGTGCCAGCCGACAGCCGGCTGGAAACTACGAGCAGTACTTC
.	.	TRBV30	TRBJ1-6	CAWSTESSYNSPLHF	TGTGCCTGGAGTACTGAAAGCTCCTATAATTCACCCCTCCACTTT
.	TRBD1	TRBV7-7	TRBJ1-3	CASSLQGGSGNTIYF	TGTGCCAGCAGCTTACAGGGGGGCTCTGGAAACACCATATATTTT
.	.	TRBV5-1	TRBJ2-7	CASSLALSEVSEQYF	TGCGCCAGCAGCTTGGCCCTATCCGAGGTTTCGGAGCAGTACTTC
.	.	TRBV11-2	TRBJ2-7	CASSLDPAVPSYEQYF	TGTGCCAGCAGCTTAGATCCAGCGGTCCCCTCCTACGAGCAGTACTTC
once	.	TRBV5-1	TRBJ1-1	CASSLEVALNTEAFF	TGCGCCAGCAGCTTGGAAGTGGCCCTGAACACTGAAGCTTTCTTT
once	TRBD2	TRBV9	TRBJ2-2	CASSVAGGGTPRELFF	TGTGCCAGCAGCGTAGCGGGGGGGGGAACACCCCGGGAGCTGTTTTTT
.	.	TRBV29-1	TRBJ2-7	CSVEDQGPPYEQYF	TGCAGCGTTGAAGATCAGGGGCCTCCCTACGAGCAGTACTTC
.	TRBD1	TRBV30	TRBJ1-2	CAWRVRVLTGANYGYTF	TGTGCCTGGAGAGTAAGGGTCCTTACAGGGGCTAACTATGGCTACACCTTC
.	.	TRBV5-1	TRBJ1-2	CASSLGPREKRGGYTF	TGCGCCAGCAGCTTGGGGCCACGGGAGAAACGTGGTGGCTACACCTTC
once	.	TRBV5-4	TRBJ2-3	CASSLDRRGSDTQYF	TGTGCCAGCAGCTTGGACAGGCGAGGTTCAGATACGCAGTATTTT
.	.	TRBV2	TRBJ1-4	CASQIGGKKLFF	TGTGCCAGCCAGATCGGGGGGAAAAAACTGTTTTTT
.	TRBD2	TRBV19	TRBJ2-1	CASSIDPAGSNNEQFF	TGTGCCAGTAGTATAGATCCAGCGGGGAGTAACAATGAGCAGTTCTTC
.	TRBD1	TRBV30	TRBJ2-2	CAWTGQGAGELFF	TGTGCCTGGACGGGACAGGGGGCCGGGGAGCTGTTTTTT
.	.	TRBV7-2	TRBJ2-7	CASSLDQGNHEQYF	TGTGCCAGCAGCTTAGATCAGGGCAACCACGAGCAGTACTTC
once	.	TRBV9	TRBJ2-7	CASSVGSSQVYEQYF	TGTGCCAGCAGCGTAGGGTCTAGCCAAGTCTACGAGCAGTACTTC
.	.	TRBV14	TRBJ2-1	CASSQHGGRSYNEQFF	TGTGCCAGCAGCCAACACGGGGGGCGTTCCTACAATGAGCAGTTCTTC
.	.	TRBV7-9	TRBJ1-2	CASSLGADRGYTF	TGTGCCAGCAGCTTAGGGGCAGACCGGGGCTACACCTTC
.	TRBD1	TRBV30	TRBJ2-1	CAWSPARQGFYNEQFF	TGTGCCTGGAGTCCGGCGCGACAGGGATTCTACAATGAGCAGTTCTTC
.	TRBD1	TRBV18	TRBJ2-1	CASSPLFGTGANNEQFF	TGTGCCAGCTCACCACTTTTTGGGACAGGGGCGAACAATGAGCAGTTCTTC
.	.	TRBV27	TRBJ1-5	CASGAGVIQPQHF	TGTGCCAGCGGGGCGGGGGTGATTCAGCCCCAGCATTTT
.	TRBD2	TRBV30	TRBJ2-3	CATAVSGSGDTQYF	TGTGCCACCGCGGTTAGCGGGAGCGGAGATACGCAGTATTTT
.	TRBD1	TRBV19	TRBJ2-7	CASSVGTGSYEQYF	TGTGCCAGTAGTGTAGGGACAGGGTCCTACGAGCAGTACTTC
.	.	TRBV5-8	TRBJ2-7	CASSLARGAHEQYF	TGTGCCAGCAGCTTGGCTCGGGGGGCCCACGAGCAGTACTTC
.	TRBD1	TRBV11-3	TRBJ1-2	CASSLDGTGHGYTF	TGTGCCAGCAGCTTAGATGGGACAGGGCATGGCTACACCTTC
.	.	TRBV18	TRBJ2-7	CASSPPQGSTYEQYF	TGTGCCAGCTCACCACCGCAGGGGAGTACCTACGAGCAGTACTTC